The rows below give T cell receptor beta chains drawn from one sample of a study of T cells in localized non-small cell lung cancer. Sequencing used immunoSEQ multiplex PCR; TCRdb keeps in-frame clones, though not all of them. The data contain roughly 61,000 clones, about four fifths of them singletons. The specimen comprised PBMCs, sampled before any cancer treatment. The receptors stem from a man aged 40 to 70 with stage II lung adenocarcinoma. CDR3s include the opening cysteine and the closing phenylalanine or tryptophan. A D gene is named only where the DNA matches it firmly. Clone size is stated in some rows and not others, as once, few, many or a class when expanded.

TGCGCCAGCAGGCCAGTTAATTCAAGCAATCAGCCCCAGCATTTT,CASRPVNSSNQPQHF,.,TRBJ1-5,.,TRBV10-1
TGTGCCAGCTCACCACTGAAGGGAAAGAACACTGAAGCTTTCTTT,CASSPLKGKNTEAFF,.,TRBJ1-1,.,TRBV18
TGTGCCAGCAGCTTAGATTTGCGGCGATTTACGCAGTATTTT,CASSLDLRRFTQYF,.,TRBJ2-3,.,TRBV11-3
TGCGCCAGCTTTTGGAACAGGGGGCACACTGAAGCTTTCTTT,CASFWNRGHTEAFF,TRBD1,TRBJ1-1,.,TRBV23-1
TGCGCCAGCAGCCAAGATAGCACGTACAATGAGCAGTTCTTC,CASSQDSTYNEQFF,.,TRBJ2-1,.,TRBV4-3
TGTGCCAGCAGCCCCAGAGGACGGGGAAAACTGTTTTTT,CASSPRGRGKLFF,.,TRBJ1-4,few,TRBV14
TGTGCCACCAGCAGAGATCGGGGGAATCAGCCCCAGCATTTT,CATSRDRGNQPQHF,.,TRBJ1-5,.,TRBV15
TGTGCCAGTAGGCCGGGACAGTTGAACACTGAAGCTTTCTTT,CASRPGQLNTEAFF,TRBD1,TRBJ1-1,few,TRBV19
TGTGCCAGCAGCCGCTCGGGGGGTACCTACGAGCAGTACTTC,CASSRSGGTYEQYF,TRBD2,TRBJ2-7,once,TRBV11-3
TGTGCCAGCAGCGCTGGGACAGGGGCTGAAGCCAAAAACATTCAGTACTTC,CASSAGTGAEAKNIQYF,TRBD1,TRBJ2-4,.,TRBV7-9
TGTGCCAGCAGCTTAAGGAGGGCGGACACTGAAGCTTTCTTT,CASSLRRADTEAFF,.,TRBJ1-1,.,TRBV7-2
TGTGCCAGCAGCGTCGGAGGGGGTACCACAGATACGCAGTATTTT,CASSVGGGTTDTQYF,.,TRBJ2-3,.,TRBV9
TGTGCCAGCAGTAAGGATAGCAATCAGCCCCAGCATTTT,CASSKDSNQPQHF,.,TRBJ1-5,.,TRBV6-4
TGTGCCAGCCGTAGGGCAGGGGGGTTTGGGCAGCCCCAGCATTTT,CASRRAGGFGQPQHF,TRBD1,TRBJ1-5,once,TRBV27
TGTGCCACTTCCGGGACAGGGAACCACGAGCAGTACTTC,CATSGTGNHEQYF,TRBD1,TRBJ2-7,.,TRBV6-6
TGTGCCAGCAGCTCGGCGGGCGGGGAGACCCAGTACTTC,CASSSAGGETQYF,.,TRBJ2-5,.,TRBV5-6
TGCGCCAGCAGCTTCGAGGGGGCAGCAGATACGCAGTATTTT,CASSFEGAADTQYF,TRBD1,TRBJ2-3,.,TRBV5-1
TGTGCCAGCAGTTACGGGGCGGGAGTCGAGGAGACCCAGTACTTC,CASSYGAGVEETQYF,TRBD2,TRBJ2-5,.,TRBV6-5
TGTGCCAGCAGCGTAGGGGCCGGACAGCTTAATGAAAAACTGTTTTTT,CASSVGAGQLNEKLFF,.,TRBJ1-4,.,TRBV9
TGTGCCAGCAGAGGGGACTCGAGCTCTGGAAACACCATATATTTT,CASRGDSSSGNTIYF,.,TRBJ1-3,.,TRBV25-1
TGTGCCAGCAGCGATCAGTTGGGACTAGCGGGGTACAATGAGCAGTTCTTC,CASSDQLGLAGYNEQFF,TRBD2,TRBJ2-1,few,TRBV9
TGTGCCAGCATCCCAGGACAGAACACTGAAGCTTTCTTT,CASIPGQNTEAFF,.,TRBJ1-1,.,TRBV6-6
TGCGCCAGCAGCTCCCGGGCAGGCAATGAGCAGTTCTTC,CASSSRAGNEQFF,.,TRBJ2-1,.,TRBV5-1
TGTGCCAGCAGTGGCGTTAAGGAGCAGTACTTC,CASSGVKEQYF,.,TRBJ2-7,.,TRBV25-1
TGCGCCAGCAGCCAAGATGGGACAGCGGGTGAAAAACTGTTTTTT,CASSQDGTAGEKLFF,TRBD1,TRBJ1-4,.,TRBV4-1
TGTGCCAGCAGCTCCTTAGCGGGAGGGGGGGAGACCCAGTACTTC,CASSSLAGGGETQYF,TRBD2,TRBJ2-5,.,TRBV5-6
TGTGCTAGTGGCTCAGTAGAAAGGACTGAAGCTTTCTTT,CASGSVERTEAFF,.,TRBJ1-1,.,TRBV12-5
TGTGCCAGCAGCCCGCTGACTAGCGGTACGATGCAGTACTTC,CASSPLTSGTMQYF,TRBD2,TRBJ2-7,.,TRBV9
TGTGCCAGCAGCTTCCCCACCGGCGGGAAGCAGGGTGAGCAGTTCTTC,CASSFPTGGKQGEQFF,.,TRBJ2-1,.,TRBV7-2
TGTGCCAGTAGTCCTGTAAACACTGAAGCTTTCTTT,CASSPVNTEAFF,.,TRBJ1-1,few,TRBV19
TGTGCCAGCAGTGAAGCGCGGGCCGACAATCAGCCCCAGCATTTT,CASSEARADNQPQHF,.,TRBJ1-5,.,TRBV2
TGTGCCAGCAGCTTAAATAGCGGGAGGTTAGAGACCCAGTACTTC,CASSLNSGRLETQYF,TRBD2,TRBJ2-5,.,TRBV11-2
TGTGCCAGCAGCCAATTCCGACTCTCAGGGGGCTCCTACAATGAGCAGTTCTTC,CASSQFRLSGGSYNEQFF,TRBD1,TRBJ2-1,.,TRBV16
TGTGCCAGCGGGGACAGGAGAAATGAAAAACTGTTTTTT,CASGDRRNEKLFF,TRBD1,TRBJ1-4,.,TRBV6-1
TGTGCCAGCAGCCCAAGTGCTGGGCCTTCCGTGGAGCAGTACTTC,CASSPSAGPSVEQYF,.,TRBJ2-7,.,TRBV11-2